These 30 T cell receptor beta chains originate from one sample sequenced in a study of beta chain features in type 1 diabetes. The entirety of the isolated RNA underwent reverse transcription, so expressed TCRB transcripts were sequenced. TCRdb's table, derived via immunoSEQ multiplex PCR, lists solely in-frame clones and lacks some. The sample contains about 350,000 clones, 15% to 20% of which appear only once. The sequenced sample consisted of naive CD4+ T cells from blood. The receptors shown here come from a woman younger than 35 in good health.

This sequence joins TRBV29-1 and TRBJ1-2; 9 positions match TRBD1. Germline CDR1 is SQVTM and CDR2 is ANQGSEA. The CDR3 is 13 residues long. V trimming: 4 bases; J trimming: 4 bases; junction bases outside the gene matches: 4. CDR3 sequence: CSVGPGQGYGYTF. CDR3 nucleotides: TGCAGCGTTGGGCCGGGACAGGGCTATGGCTACACCTTC.

The chain couples TRBV19 to TRBJ2-3; 10 bases match TRBD2. The CDR3 spans 16 residues. Germline V lookup: CDR1 LNHDA, CDR2 SQIVND (reference sequence). Trimming removed 1 base from V and 3 bases from J; junction bases left unmatched: 4. The CDR3 reads CASSIGASGRTDTQYF. The CDR3 region has the DNA TGTGCCAGTAGTATAGGGGCTAGCGGGAGAACAGATACGCAGTATTTT.

The CDR3 reads CASSLTRGGVNYGYTF. The CDR3 DNA sequence: TGTGCCAGCAGCTTAACGAGGGGAGGCGTGAACTATGGCTACACCTTC. J is TRBJ1-2 and V is TRBV7-2; tentative D call: TRBD1 (5 bases). Trimming took 2 bases from V and 2 from J, leaving 15 bases between them. CDR1 and CDR2 (germline): SGHTA, FQGNSA. There are 16 residues in the CDR3.

The chain combines TRBV7-9 with TRBJ2-2, with a possible D match to TRBD1 (5 bases). The CDR3 covers 13 residues. V lost 11 bases and J 6 bases, leaving 16 bases between the germline ends. Looked up from germline, CDR1 is SEHNR and CDR2 is FQNEAQ (reference sequence). CDR3 sequence (DNA): TGTGCCCTAACCGCCCAGGGTTCCGGGGAGCTGTTTTTT. Encoded protein: CALTAQGSGELFF.

The chain carries TRBV7-9 and TRBJ2-7; 10 bases align to TRBD1. The CDR3 is 13 residues long. Germline loops: CDR1 SEHNR, CDR2 FQNEAQ (reference sequence). The V gene end was trimmed by 8 bases and the J gene end by 2 bases; junction bases not matched to a gene: 3. DNA for the CDR3: TGTGCCAGCTCCGGACAGGGGGCCTACGAGCAGTACTTC. It specifies CASSGQGAYEQYF.

This clone has only a few counts. The CDR3 reads CAWSVHSGKAGSYEQYF. CDR3 bases: TGTGCCTGGAGTGTACACTCGGGTAAGGCAGGGTCCTACGAGCAGTACTTC. This chain links TRBV30 with TRBJ2-7; a weak D match, TRBD1 (5 bases). V gave up 0 bases and J gave up 1 base, with 19 bases separating them. Germline V gene sequence: CDR1 GTSNPN, CDR2 SVGIG (reference sequence). The length of the CDR3 is 17 residues.

This chain links TRBV30 with TRBJ1-2; D remains ambiguous. The germline V gene encodes CDR1 GTSNPN and CDR2 SVGIG (reference sequence). The CDR3 has 11 amino acids. Trimming took 2 bases from V and 6 from J, leaving 7 bases between them. CDR3 sequence reads: CAWSRTDGYTF. DNA for the CDR3: TGTGCCTGGAGTAGGACTGATGGCTACACCTTC.

This clone was counted between two and nine times. This same CDR3 is encoded by further DNA sequences in the sample. The rearrangement joins TRBV30 to TRBJ2-5; tentative D call: TRBD1 (5 bases). The CDR3 runs 13 residues. Germline lookup yields CDR1 GTSNPN and CDR2 SVGIG (reference sequence). Deletions cut 0 bases from V and 5 bases from J, with 10 bases between. CDR3 in amino acids: CAWSVQGPETQYF. The CDR3 region has the DNA TGTGCCTGGAGTGTTCAGGGTCCTGAGACCCAGTACTTC. Filled out from reference TRBV30 and TRBJ2-5, the complete variable domain reads SQTIHQWPATLVQPVGSPLSLECTVEGTSNPNLYWYRQAAGRGLQLLFYSVGIGQISSEVPQNLSASRPQDRQFILSSKKLLLSDSGFYLCAWSVQGPETQYFGPGTRLLVL.

The chain links TRBV29-1 to TRBJ2-5; 13 bases align to TRBD2. CDR3 length equals 13 residues. The trim removed 4 bases at V and 4 bases at J, leaving 0 bases unmatched. Germline V gives CDR1 SQVTM, CDR2 ANQGSEA. CDR3 residues: CSVGLAGGETQYF. CDR3 nucleotides: TGCAGCGTTGGACTAGCGGGAGGAGAGACCCAGTACTTC.

The genes are TRBV6-5 and TRBJ2-7; TRBD1 aligns across 8 bases. The CDR3 sequence is 12 residues long. V was pared by 6 bases and J by 6 bases, with 4 bases of the junction left unmatched. The germline CDR1 and CDR2 sequences are MNHEY and SVGAGI. DNA for the CDR3: TGTGCCAGCAGGCGGACAGGGCCCGAGCAGTACTTC. This gives the protein CASRRTGPEQYF.

The genes are TRBV10-3 and TRBJ2-5; D is perhaps TRBD2 (5 bases). The CDR3 is 13 residues long. The V end was cut by 0 bases, the J end by 3 bases, with 5 bases between. Germline loops: CDR1 ENHRY, CDR2 SYGVKD. This CDR3 reads CAISESGEETQYF. CDR3 nucleotides: TGTGCCATCAGTGAGTCGGGAGAAGAGACCCAGTACTTC.

This clone has just a few counts. The chain couples TRBV5-1 to TRBJ2-1; TRBD1 agrees at 7 bases. The CDR3 covers 16 residues. Germline V gene data show CDR1 as SGHRS and CDR2 as YFSETQ. V shed 0 bases, J shed 5 bases, and the junction held 8 bases outside the gene matches. The CDR3 loop reads CASSLAEGAGHNEQFF. DNA of the CDR3: TGCGCCAGCAGCTTGGCCGAGGGGGCCGGACACAATGAGCAGTTCTTC. The whole variable domain, remainder taken from reference TRBV5-1 and TRBJ2-1, is KAGVTQTPRYLIKTRGQQVTLSCSPISGHRSVSWYQQTPGQGLQFLFEYFSETQRNKGNFPGRFSGRQFSNSRSEMNVSTLELGDSALYLCASSLAEGAGHNEQFFGPGTRLTVL.

V and J are TRBV30 and TRBJ1-1; 7 bases fit TRBD1. This CDR3 region has 17 residues. The J segment lost 2 bases and the V segment lost 3 bases, leaving 15 bases of the junction unmatched. CDR1 and CDR2 from the germline V gene are GTSNPN and SVGIG (reference sequence). The CDR3 loop is CAWSRLKLGGSNTEAFF. The CDR3, as DNA: TGTGCCTGGAGCCGCCTAAAGCTAGGGGGCTCTAACACTGAAGCTTTCTTT.

This clone was seen a handful of times. The rearrangement links TRBV18 to TRBJ1-4; TRBD1 might be the D (5 bases). V lost 6 bases and J 8 bases, leaving 19 bases between the germline ends. CDR1 and CDR2 (germline): KGHSH, LQKENI. The CDR3 runs 15 residues. CDR3 coding DNA: TGTGCCAGCTCCCTCCAGCGACAGCCCCGGGAAAAACTGTTTTTT. Its translation is CASSLQRQPREKLFF.

The chain carries TRBV2 and TRBJ2-1; tentative D call: TRBD1 (6 bases). The length of the CDR3 is 14 residues. Germline lookup yields CDR1 SNHLY and CDR2 FYNNEI. Trimming took 2 bases from V and 2 from J, leaving 7 bases between them. CDR3 in amino acids: CASSERDTYNEQFF. CDR3 DNA: TGTGCCAGCAGTGAACGGGACACCTACAATGAGCAGTTCTTC. Complete variable domain (other parts from reference TRBV2 and TRBJ2-1): EPEVTQTPSHQVTQMGQEVILRCVPISNHLYFYWYRQILGQKVEFLVSFYNNEISEKSEIFDDQFSVERPDGSNFTLKIRSTKLEDSAMYFCASSERDTYNEQFFGPGTRLTVL.

This clone was detected a few times. V and J are TRBV30 and TRBJ2-7, with 10 bases that match TRBD1. The CDR3 sequence is 14 residues long. The germline V gene encodes CDR1 GTSNPN and CDR2 SVGIG (reference sequence). The V segment lost 0 bases and the J segment 6 bases; nucleotides outside the gene matches: 5. CDR3 region: CAWSVGQGVGEQYF. In nucleotides, the CDR3 is TGTGCCTGGAGTGTAGGACAGGGGGTAGGCGAGCAGTACTTC.

This rearrangement joins TRBV25-1 to TRBJ2-1; tentatively, D is TRBD2 (6 bases). The CDR3 length is 15 residues. Germline CDR1 reads MGHDK; CDR2 reads SYGVNS. Deletions cut 2 bases from V and 2 bases from J, with 10 bases between. DNA of the CDR3: TGTGCCAGCAGTGAAGGGGGGTCCACCTACAATGAGCAGTTCTTC. This gives the protein CASSEGGSTYNEQFF. Full variable domain (missing parts from reference TRBV25-1 and TRBJ2-1): EADIYQTPRYLVIGTGKKITLECSQTMGHDKMYWYQQDPGMELHLIHYSYGVNSTEKGDLSSESTVSRIRTEHFPLTLESARPSHTSQYLCASSEGGSTYNEQFFGPGTRLTVL.

This clone was recorded a few times. V usage is TRBV6-5 and J usage is TRBJ2-7; tentatively, D is TRBD2 (6 bases). With 2 bases removed from V and 4 bases from J, the gap between germline ends came to 12 bases. The V gene's germline CDR1 is MNHEY and CDR2 SVGAGI. CDR3 size: 14 residues. The CDR3 here is CASSYGGLQYEQYF. The CDR3 DNA sequence: TGTGCCAGCAGTTACGGGGGACTCCAGTACGAGCAGTACTTC.

This clone was found a few times. The chain couples TRBV19 to TRBJ2-6; D remains ambiguous. CDR3 length: 15 amino acids. From germline, CDR1 is LNHDA and CDR2 SQIVND (reference sequence). The V and J ends lost 4 bases and 1 base respectively, with 8 bases between them. The CDR3 here is CASSNRGSGANVLTF. The CDR3, as DNA: TGTGCCAGTAGTAACCGAGGATCTGGGGCCAACGTCCTGACTTTC.

This sequence joins TRBV2 and TRBJ2-3, with 11 bases aligning to TRBD2. The ends lost 11 bases at V and 0 bases at J; junction bases unmatched: 4. In germline, CDR1 is SNHLY, CDR2 FYNNEI. The CDR3 loop spans 14 amino acids. CDR3 nucleotides: TGTGCCTCCCTAGCGGGGGGTAGCACAGATACGCAGTATTTT. It yields the protein CASLAGGSTDTQYF.

This clone occurred a few times. The J gene is TRBJ1-2, the V gene TRBV30, with no clear D. With 2 bases removed from V and 7 bases from J, the gap between germline ends came to 11 bases. Germline V gene data show CDR1 as GTSNPN and CDR2 as SVGIG (reference sequence). This CDR3 spans 12 amino acids. The CDR3: CAWSPPRSGYTF. CDR3 coding DNA: TGTGCCTGGAGTCCCCCCCGGAGTGGCTACACCTTC.

The chain links TRBV18 to TRBJ1-2, with D unclear. V was trimmed by 2 bases and J by 4 bases, leaving 8 bases between them. This CDR3 is built from 13 residues. Germline CDR1 and CDR2: KGHSH and LQKENI. The CDR3 loop is CASSPDSGYGYTF. DNA of the CDR3: TGTGCCAGCTCACCAGACTCCGGCTATGGCTACACCTTC.

A few counts support this clone. The J gene is TRBJ1-5, the V gene TRBV18; 9 nucleotides agree with TRBD1. This CDR3 has 15 amino acids. CDR1 KGHSH and CDR2 LQKENI come from the germline V gene. Losses at the gene ends were 2 bases for V and 6 bases for J; bases not matched to a gene: 5. CDR3: CASSPDRGNGQPQHF. CDR3 nucleotides: TGTGCCAGCTCACCAGACAGGGGGAATGGTCAGCCCCAGCATTTT.

This CDR3 is CATSRPGQDSYEQYF. CDR3 coding DNA: TGTGCCACCAGCAGACCGGGACAGGACTCCTACGAGCAGTACTTC. The V and J genes are TRBV15 and TRBJ2-7, with 8 bases that match TRBD1. The CDR3 length is 15 residues. Germline V lookup: CDR1 LNHNV, CDR2 YYDKDF (reference sequence). Trimming cost V 2 bases and J 0 bases; bases outside gene matches: 3.

The chain recombines TRBV25-1 with TRBJ2-7, with 7 positions matching TRBD1. Germline-derived CDR1 and CDR2 are MGHDK and SYGVNS. Trimming at V came to 3 bases and at J to 1 base, leaving 3 bases not matched to a gene. The length of the CDR3 is 14 residues. The CDR3 loop reads CASSEDRSSYEQYF. The CDR3 coding sequence is TGTGCCAGCAGTGAGGACAGGAGTTCCTACGAGCAGTACTTC.

V and J are TRBV7-9 and TRBJ1-2; unclear D gene. V was pared by 3 bases and J by 8 bases, with 10 bases between. This CDR3 region has 12 residues. CDR1 and CDR2 from the germline V gene are SEHNR and FQNEAQ (reference sequence). Here the CDR3 reads CASSFESRGYTF. CDR3 DNA: TGTGCCAGCAGCTTCGAGAGTAGAGGCTACACCTTC.

This clone was seen a handful of times. The chain combines TRBV12-5 with TRBJ1-1; 7 bases map to TRBD1. Germline trimming cut 0 bases from V and 1 base from J; bases unmatched to any gene: 5. Germline loops: CDR1 LGHNT, CDR2 FRNRAP. The CDR3 length is 16 residues. The CDR3 DNA sequence: TGTGCTAGTGGTTTGGTACTAGGGGGCGAGAACACTGAAGCTTTCTTT. It encodes CASGLVLGGENTEAFF.

There are a few counts of this clone. This chain joins TRBV30 and TRBJ2-5; D not certain. CDR1 and CDR2 (germline): GTSNPN, SVGIG (reference sequence). V lost 2 bases and J 2 bases, leaving 6 bases between the germline ends. The CDR3 totals 12 residues. DNA of the CDR3: TGTGCCTGGAGTAAATCACAAGAGACCCAGTACTTC. Translating gives CAWSKSQETQYF.

This clone has a single count. This sequence joins TRBV4-3 and TRBJ1-2; D ambiguous. Germline V lookup: CDR1 LGHNA, CDR2 YSLEER. The CDR3 has 16 amino acids. Trimming cost V 2 bases and J 8 bases, with 21 bases left between them. The CDR3 DNA follows: TGCGCCAGCAGCCAAAACCCGGGGTCCACGCCAGGCGGCTACACCTTC. It yields the protein CASSQNPGSTPGGYTF.

The chain's CDR3 is CAGGARDTDTQYF. The CDR3 DNA is TGTGCGGGGGGGGCCCGGGACACAGATACGCAGTATTTT. The rearrangement uses TRBV7-9 and TRBJ2-3; D perhaps matches TRBD2 (7 bases). Germline CDR1 is SEHNR and CDR2 is FQNEAQ (reference sequence). This CDR3 is built from 13 residues.